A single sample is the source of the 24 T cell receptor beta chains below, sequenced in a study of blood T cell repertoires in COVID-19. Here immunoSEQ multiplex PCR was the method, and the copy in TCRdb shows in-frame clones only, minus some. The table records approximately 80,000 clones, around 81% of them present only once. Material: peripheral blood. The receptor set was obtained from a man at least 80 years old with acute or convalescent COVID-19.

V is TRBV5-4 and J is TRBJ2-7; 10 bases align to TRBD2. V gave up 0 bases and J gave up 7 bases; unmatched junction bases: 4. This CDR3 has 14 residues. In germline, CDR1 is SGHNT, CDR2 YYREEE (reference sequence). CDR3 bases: TGTGCCAGCAGCTTGGTAGCGGGAGGCGTGGAGCAGTACTTC. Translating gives CASSLVAGGVEQYF.

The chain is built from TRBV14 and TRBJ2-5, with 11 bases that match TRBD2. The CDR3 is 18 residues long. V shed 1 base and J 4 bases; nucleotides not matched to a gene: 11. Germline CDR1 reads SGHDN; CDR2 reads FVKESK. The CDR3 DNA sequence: TGTGCCAGCAGCCAAGGGGAAGCCCGACTAGCGGGACTAGAGACCCAGTACTTC. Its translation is CASSQGEARLAGLETQYF. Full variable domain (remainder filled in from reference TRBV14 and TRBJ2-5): EAGVTQFPSHSVIEKGQTVTLRCDPISGHDNLYWYRRVMGKEIKFLLHFVKESKQDESGMPNNRFLAERTGGTYSTLKVQPAELEDSGVYFCASSQGEARLAGLETQYFGPGTRLLVL.

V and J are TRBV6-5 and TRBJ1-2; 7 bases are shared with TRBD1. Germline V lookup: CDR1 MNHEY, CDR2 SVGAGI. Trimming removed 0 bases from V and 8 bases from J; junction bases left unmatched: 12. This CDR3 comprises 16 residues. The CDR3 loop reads CASSYSHRGIKNGYTF. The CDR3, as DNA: TGTGCCAGCAGTTACTCCCACAGGGGAATTAAGAACGGCTACACCTTC.

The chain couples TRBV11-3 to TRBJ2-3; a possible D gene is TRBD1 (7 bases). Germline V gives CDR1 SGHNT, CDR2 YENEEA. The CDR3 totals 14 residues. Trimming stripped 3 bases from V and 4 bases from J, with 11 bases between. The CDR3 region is CASSFGRGADTQYF. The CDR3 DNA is TGTGCCAGCAGCTTCGGCAGGGGGGCAGATACGCAGTATTTT.

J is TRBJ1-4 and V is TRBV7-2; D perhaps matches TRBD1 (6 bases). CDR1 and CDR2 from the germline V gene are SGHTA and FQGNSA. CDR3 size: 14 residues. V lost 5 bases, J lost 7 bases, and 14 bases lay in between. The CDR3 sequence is CASSTQGLSEKLFF. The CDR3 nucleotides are TGTGCCAGCAGCACTCAGGGGCTGTCTGAAAAACTGTTTTTT.

The CDR3: CASSLRPRRNQPQHF. The DNA of the CDR3 is TGTGCCAGCAGCTTACGCCCGCGTCGCAATCAGCCCCAGCATTTT. This chain connects TRBV7-8 to TRBJ1-5; no clear D gene. Germline CDR1 SGHVS, CDR2 FQNEAQ. The CDR3 is 15 amino acids. Trimming left V 2 bases short and J 2 bases short, with 10 bases between.

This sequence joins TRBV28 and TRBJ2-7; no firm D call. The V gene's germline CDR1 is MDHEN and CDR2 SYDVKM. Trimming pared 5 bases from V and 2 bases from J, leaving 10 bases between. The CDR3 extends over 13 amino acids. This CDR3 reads CASSRYLTYEQYF. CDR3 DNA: TGTGCCAGCAGTCGGTACCTCACCTACGAGCAGTACTTC.

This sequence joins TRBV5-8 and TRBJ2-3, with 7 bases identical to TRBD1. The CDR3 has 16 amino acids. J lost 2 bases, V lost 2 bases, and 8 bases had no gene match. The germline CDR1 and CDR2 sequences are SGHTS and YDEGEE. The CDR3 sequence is CASSLIRGLDTDTQYF. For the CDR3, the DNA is TGTGCCAGCAGCTTAATAAGGGGGCTTGACACAGATACGCAGTATTTT.

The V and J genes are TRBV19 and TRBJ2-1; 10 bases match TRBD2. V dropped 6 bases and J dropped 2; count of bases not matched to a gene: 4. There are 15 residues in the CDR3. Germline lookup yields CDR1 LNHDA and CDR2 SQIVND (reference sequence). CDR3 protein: CASRLLAGAYNEQFF. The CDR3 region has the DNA TGTGCCAGTAGGCTTCTAGCGGGAGCCTACAATGAGCAGTTCTTC.

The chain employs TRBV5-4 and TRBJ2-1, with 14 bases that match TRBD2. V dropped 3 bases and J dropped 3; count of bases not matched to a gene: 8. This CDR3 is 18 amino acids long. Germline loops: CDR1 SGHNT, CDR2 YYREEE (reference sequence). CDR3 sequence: CASSSGLAGVGYYNEQFF. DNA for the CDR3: TGTGCCAGCAGCTCGGGACTAGCGGGAGTTGGTTACTACAATGAGCAGTTCTTC. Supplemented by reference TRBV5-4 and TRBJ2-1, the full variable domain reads ETGVTQSPTHLIKTRGQQVTLRCSSQSGHNTVSWYQQALGQGPQFIFQYYREEENGRGNFPPRFSGLQFPNYSSELNVNALELDDSALYLCASSSGLAGVGYYNEQFFGPGTRLTVL.

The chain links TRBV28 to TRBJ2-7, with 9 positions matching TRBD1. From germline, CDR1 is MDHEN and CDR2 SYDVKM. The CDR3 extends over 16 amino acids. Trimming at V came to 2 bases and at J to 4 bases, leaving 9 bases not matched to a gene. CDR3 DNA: TGTGCCAGCAGTTTACCTACTACCGACAGGGGGTACGAGCAGTACTTC. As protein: CASSLPTTDRGYEQYF.

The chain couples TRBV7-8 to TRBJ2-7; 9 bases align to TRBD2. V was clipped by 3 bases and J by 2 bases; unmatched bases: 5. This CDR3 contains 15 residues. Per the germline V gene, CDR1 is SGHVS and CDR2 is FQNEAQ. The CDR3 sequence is CASSFGLAGTYEQYF. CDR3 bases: TGTGCCAGCAGCTTCGGGCTAGCGGGAACCTACGAGCAGTACTTC.

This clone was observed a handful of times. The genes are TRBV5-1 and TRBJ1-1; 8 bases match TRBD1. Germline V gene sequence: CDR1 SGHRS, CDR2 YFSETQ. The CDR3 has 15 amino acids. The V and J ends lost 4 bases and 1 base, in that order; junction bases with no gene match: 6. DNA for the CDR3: TGCGCCAGCAGCATTGGACAGGGAAGGAACACTGAAGCTTTCTTT. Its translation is CASSIGQGRNTEAFF.

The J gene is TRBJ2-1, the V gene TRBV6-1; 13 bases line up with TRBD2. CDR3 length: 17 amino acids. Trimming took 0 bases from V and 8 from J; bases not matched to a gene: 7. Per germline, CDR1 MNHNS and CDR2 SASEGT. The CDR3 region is CASSEASGLAGRDEQFF. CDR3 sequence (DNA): TGTGCCAGCAGTGAAGCGTCGGGACTAGCGGGGCGGGATGAGCAGTTCTTC.

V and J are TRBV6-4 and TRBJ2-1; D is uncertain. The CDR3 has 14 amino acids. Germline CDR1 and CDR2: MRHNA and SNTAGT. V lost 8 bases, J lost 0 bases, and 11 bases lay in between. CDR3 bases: TGTGCCAGCCAGGCCCATAGCTCCTACAATGAGCAGTTCTTC. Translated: CASQAHSSYNEQFF.

DNA of the CDR3: TGTGCCAGCGCACTGAGGGGGCCGAACACTGAAGCTTTCTTT. Translated: CASALRGPNTEAFF. V gene TRBV5-6 combines with J gene TRBJ1-1; 7 bases line up with TRBD1. Trimming removed 7 bases from V and 1 base from J; junction bases left unmatched: 7. CDR3 size: 14 residues. Germline V gives CDR1 SGHDT, CDR2 YYEEEE.

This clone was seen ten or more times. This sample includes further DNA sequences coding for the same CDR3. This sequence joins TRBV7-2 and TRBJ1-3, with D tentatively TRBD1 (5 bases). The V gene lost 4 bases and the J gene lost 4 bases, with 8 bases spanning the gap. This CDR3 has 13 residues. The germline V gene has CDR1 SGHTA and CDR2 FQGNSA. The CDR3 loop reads CASSSGPGNTIYF. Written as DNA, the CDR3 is TGTGCCAGCAGCTCAGGGCCCGGAAACACCATATATTTT. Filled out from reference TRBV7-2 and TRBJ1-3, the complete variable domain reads GAGVSQSPSNKVTEKGKDVELRCDPISGHTALYWYRQSLGQGLEFLIYFQGNSAPDKSGLPSDRFSAERTGGSVSTLTIQRTQQEDSAVYLCASSSGPGNTIYFGEGSWLTVV.

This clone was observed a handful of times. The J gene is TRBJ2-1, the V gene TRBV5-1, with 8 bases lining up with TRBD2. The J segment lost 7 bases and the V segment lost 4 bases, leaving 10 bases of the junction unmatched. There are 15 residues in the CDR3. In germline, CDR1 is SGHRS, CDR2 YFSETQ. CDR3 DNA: TGCGCCAGCAGCCCGACTAGCGACTCGGTGAATGAGCAGTTCTTC. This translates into CASSPTSDSVNEQFF.

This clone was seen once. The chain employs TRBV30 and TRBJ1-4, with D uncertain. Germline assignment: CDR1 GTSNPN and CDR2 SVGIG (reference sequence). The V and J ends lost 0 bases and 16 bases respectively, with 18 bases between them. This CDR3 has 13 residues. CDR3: CAWSVSLFEARFF. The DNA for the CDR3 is TGTGCCTGGAGTGTATCCTTATTTGAGGCCCGGTTTTTT.

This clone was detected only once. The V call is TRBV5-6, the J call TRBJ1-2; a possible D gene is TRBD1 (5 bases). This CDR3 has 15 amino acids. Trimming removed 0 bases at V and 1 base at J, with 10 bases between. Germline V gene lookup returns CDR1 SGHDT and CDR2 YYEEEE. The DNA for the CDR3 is TGTGCCAGCAGCTTGGACAACAGGTATAACTATGGCTACACCTTC. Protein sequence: CASSLDNRYNYGYTF.

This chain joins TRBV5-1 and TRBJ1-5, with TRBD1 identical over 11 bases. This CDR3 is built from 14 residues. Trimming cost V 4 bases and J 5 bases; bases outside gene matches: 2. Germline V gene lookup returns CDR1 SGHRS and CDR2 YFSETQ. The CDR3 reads CASSRDRGDQPQHF. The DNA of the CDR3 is TGCGCCAGCAGCCGGGACAGGGGGGATCAGCCCCAGCATTTT.

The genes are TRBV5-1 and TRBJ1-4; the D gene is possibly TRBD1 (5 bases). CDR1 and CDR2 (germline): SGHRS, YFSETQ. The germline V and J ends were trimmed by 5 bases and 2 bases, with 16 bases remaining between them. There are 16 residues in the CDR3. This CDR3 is CASREEGHKTNEKLFF. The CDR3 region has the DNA TGCGCCAGCAGAGAGGAGGGGCATAAGACTAATGAAAAACTGTTTTTT.

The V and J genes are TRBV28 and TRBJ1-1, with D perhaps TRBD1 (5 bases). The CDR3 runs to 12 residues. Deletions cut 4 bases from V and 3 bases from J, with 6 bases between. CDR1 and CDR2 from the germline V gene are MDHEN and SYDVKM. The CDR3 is CASSSGYTEAFF. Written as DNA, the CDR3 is TGTGCCAGCAGTTCAGGGTACACTGAAGCTTTCTTT.

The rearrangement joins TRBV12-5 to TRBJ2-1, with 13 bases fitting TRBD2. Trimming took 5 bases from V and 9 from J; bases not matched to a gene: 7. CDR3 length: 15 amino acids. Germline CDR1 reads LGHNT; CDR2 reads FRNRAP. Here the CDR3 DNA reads TGTGCTAGTGGTCCACCCGGGACTAGCGGGATTGAGCAGTTCTTC. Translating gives CASGPPGTSGIEQFF.